A selection of T cell receptor beta chains follows, all from one sample in a study of naive and memory T cell subsets. Via MiXCR, TCRdb re-called the UMI-ligation and nested PCR reads, giving one row per CDR3 protein. The profile covers about 150,000 distinct CDR3 sequences, with 22% appearing a single time and around 0.097% taken by the ten largest. The sample taken for sequencing was naive CD4+ T cells from blood. Source of these receptors: a human donor in good health. Each CDR3 is given without its conserved first and last residue. A D gene is named only where the DNA matches it firmly.

d_gene	j_gene	len	v_gene	CDR3aa
-	TRBJ1-2	14	TRBV6-5	ASSYSRTRLRYGYT
TRBD2	TRBJ2-7	13	TRBV27	ASNPSGTTTYEQY
-	TRBJ2-6	15	TRBV20-1	SARDPGPNSGANVLT
TRBD1	TRBJ1-1	15	TRBV7-2	ASSPGQNSHMNTEAF
TRBD1	TRBJ1-2	11	TRBV29-1	SVERQGTVGYT
-	TRBJ2-7	12	TRBV29-1	SVEEGGALYEQY
-	TRBJ1-2	15	TRBV4-1	ASSQDRTEASRKGYT
TRBD1	TRBJ2-1	14	TRBV5-1	ASSLAGTGVYNEQF
TRBD2	TRBJ2-3	15	TRBV28	ASSLRLSGRGTDTQY
-	TRBJ1-5	14	TRBV4-3	ASSQDLRQTNQPQH
-	TRBJ2-1	12	TRBV3-1	ASSQDPRIREQF
TRBD2	TRBJ2-1	12	TRBV7-2	ASSLVGGGNEQF
TRBD1	TRBJ2-1	15	TRBV20-1	SARALYRDRGDDEQF
-	TRBJ1-1	13	TRBV20-1	SASLQGWISTEAF
-	TRBJ1-2	11	TRBV20-1	SAPQQGGLGYT
-	TRBJ2-7	10	TRBV30	AWTMTAYEQY
TRBD2	TRBJ2-3	13	TRBV2	ASSVLAVGTDTQY
-	TRBJ2-7	15	TRBV6-7	ASTPGPTGKGAYEQY
TRBD1	TRBJ2-5	12	TRBV19	ASSLWTGSETQY
-	TRBJ2-2	10	TRBV5-1	ASRGDAGELF
-	TRBJ1-5	12	TRBV20-1	SASGQGSNQPQH
-	TRBJ2-1	15	TRBV24-1	ATSEARDPEYYNEQF